One sample yielded the 27 T cell receptor beta chains listed below, sequenced in a study of T cell repertoires in cytomegalovirus infection. TCRdb fed the reads into MiXCR, producing one record per CDR3 protein. The repertoire holds hundreds of thousands of distinct CDR3 sequences, with around 10% as singletons. The sample consisted of PBMCs. The receptors here all came from a human donor in good health (CMV status not recorded). Some clones in this sample may be carry-over from other donors' samples.

Only a few counts were recorded for this clonotype. The chain has TRBV5-1 and TRBJ1-2; D call uncertain. V was shortened by 0 bases and J by 8 bases, with 20 bases between the two germline ends. The germline V gene encodes CDR1 SGHRS and CDR2 YFSETQ. The CDR3 has 16 residues. CDR3 nucleotide sequence: TGCGCCAGCAGCTTGGAGTACGGCAGGCCAACGGGAGGCTACACCTTC. Protein sequence: CASSLEYGRPTGGYTF.

This clonotype has at least ten counts. The rearrangement joins TRBV2 to TRBJ1-2, with a tentative D call TRBD1 (6 bases). Trimming stripped 7 bases from V and 0 bases from J, with 18 bases between. Per the germline V gene, CDR1 is SNHLY and CDR2 is FYNNEI. CDR3 length equals 16 residues. The CDR3 DNA reads as TGTGCCAGCATCCTCCAGGGGCAGATCGCTAACTATGGCTACACCTTC. Its protein is CASILQGQIANYGYTF. Complete variable domain (other parts from reference TRBV2 and TRBJ1-2): EPEVTQTPSHQVTQMGQEVILRCVPISNHLYFYWYRQILGQKVEFLVSFYNNEISEKSEIFDDQFSVERPDGSNFTLKIRSTKLEDSAMYFCASILQGQIANYGYTFGSGTRLTVV.

This clonotype was seen a few times. The V call is TRBV30, the J call TRBJ1-4, with 8 bases matching TRBD1. J was trimmed by 8 bases and V by 6 bases; bases with no gene match: 11. The germline gives CDR1 GTSNPN, CDR2 SVGIG (reference sequence). The CDR3 is made up of 14 amino acids. CDR3 DNA sequence: TGTGCCTGTCCAGCCGTGACAGGGGTGGAAAAACTGTTTTTT. Translating gives CACPAVTGVEKLFF.

In its sample, this clonotype was seen a few times. The chain employs TRBV7-3 and TRBJ2-1; 14 bases line up with TRBD2. V lost 1 base and J lost 4; bases outside the gene matches: 3. Germline CDR1 and CDR2: SGHTA and FQGTGA. This CDR3 region has 17 residues. The CDR3 coding sequence is TGTGCCAGCAGCTTAAAGGGGACTAGCGGGAGTTACAATGAGCAGTTCTTC. It specifies CASSLKGTSGSYNEQFF. The complete variable domain, with remaining parts taken from reference TRBV7-3 and TRBJ2-1, reads GAGVSQTPSNKVTEKGKYVELRCDPISGHTALYWYRQSLGQGPEFLIYFQGTGAADDSGLPNDRFFAVRPEGSVSTLKIQRTERGDSAVYLCASSLKGTSGSYNEQFFGPGTRLTVL.

This clonotype was counted many times. The CDR3 loop is CASRGGIMNTEAFF. The DNA for the CDR3 is TGTGCCAGCAGGGGGGGGATCATGAACACTGAAGCTTTCTTT. The rearrangement uses TRBV28 and TRBJ1-1, with D maybe TRBD1 (5 bases). The V end was cut by 6 bases, the J end by 0 bases, with 11 bases between. The CDR3 consists of 14 residues. CDR1 is MDHEN, CDR2 SYDVKM, per germline.

This clonotype was recorded at least ten times. The chain employs TRBV28 and TRBJ2-7, with TRBD1 matching over 11 bases. V lost 5 bases to trimming and J lost 9 bases; unmatched junction nucleotides: 9. The length of the CDR3 is 14 residues. Germline CDR1 is MDHEN and CDR2 is SYDVKM. The CDR3 bases are TGTGCCAGCAGTACCTTATGGACAGGGGGCGCGCAGTACTTC. Protein product: CASSTLWTGGAQYF.

This clonotype was seen more than once but under ten times. CDR3 sequence (DNA): TGTGCCAGCAGCTCCTCGACAGGGGGGATGTTCTCTGGGGCCAACGTCCTGACTTTC. Translating gives CASSSSTGGMFSGANVLTF. V and J are TRBV7-9 and TRBJ2-6, with 9 bases lining up with TRBD1. Trimming took 4 bases from V and 0 from J; bases not matched to a gene: 10. CDR3 size: 19 residues. Per the germline V gene, CDR1 is SEHNR and CDR2 is FQNEAQ (reference sequence).

The table lists this clonotype with many counts. The chain couples TRBV4-2 to TRBJ1-3; possible D gene TRBD1, 5 bases. The CDR3 is 16 residues long. Between the trimmed V and J ends, which lost 0 bases and 2 bases, there was a span of 11 bases. CDR1 is LGHNA, CDR2 YNFKEQ, per germline. The CDR3 loop reads CASSQESGRAGNTIYF. For the CDR3, the DNA is TGTGCCAGCAGCCAAGAGTCCGGCAGGGCTGGAAACACCATATATTTT.

This clonotype came up many times. The CDR3 bases are TGTGCCACTTTTCCCGGTAGGACAGGGCCCGACAATGAGCAGTTCTTC. This translates into CATFPGRTGPDNEQFF. J is TRBJ2-1 and V is TRBV28; 8 bases agree with TRBD1. Germline-derived CDR1 and CDR2 are MDHEN and SYDVKM. This CDR3 has 16 residues. J lost 5 bases, V lost 10 bases, and 16 bases had no gene match. The entire variable domain, with the rest obtained from reference TRBV28 and TRBJ2-1, is as follows: DVKVTQSSRYLVKRTGEKVFLECVQDMDHENMFWYRQDPGLGLRLIYFSYDVKMKEKGDIPEGYSVSREKKERFSLILESASTNQTSMYLCATFPGRTGPDNEQFFGPGTRLTVL.

This clonotype was seen more than once but under ten times. The CDR3 does not close with the conserved phenylalanine or tryptophan, likely indicating a read error. The limits of the CDR3 on the DNA are not certain, so only TCRdb's listed CDR3 is given. The chain employs TRBV5-4 and TRBJ2-1; the DNA was not compared with TRBD2, the D call given in the table. Germline V lookup: CDR1 SGHNT, CDR2 YYREEE (reference sequence). The CDR3 length equals 15 residues, ends included. CDR3 protein: CASSPDNKERESSEI.

The chain uses TRBV6-5 and TRBJ2-6; D may be TRBD1 or TRBD2 (7 bases each). This CDR3 contains 17 residues. Germline V gene data show CDR1 as MNHEY and CDR2 as SVGAGI. V lost 7 bases and J 0 bases, leaving 16 bases between the germline ends. DNA of the CDR3: TGTGCCAGCACCCAGGGCAGGGGGGGCTCTGGGGCCAACGTCCTGACTTTC. It codes for CASTQGRGGSGANVLTF.

This clonotype was counted at least ten times. The chain couples TRBV5-6 to TRBJ2-7; a weak D match, TRBD2 (6 bases). In germline, CDR1 is SGHDT, CDR2 YYEEEE. This CDR3 comprises 13 residues. Trimming pared 3 bases from V and 5 bases from J, leaving 12 bases between. CDR3 in DNA: TGTGCCAGCAGCTCCTTATCGGGGGACGAGCAGTACTTC. Translated: CASSSLSGDEQYF. Based on the CDR3 plus reference TRBV5-6 and TRBJ2-7, the full variable domain is DAGVTQSPTHLIKTRGQQVTLRCSPKSGHDTVSWYQQALGQGPQFIFQYYEEEERQRGNFPDRFSGHQFPNYSSELNVNALLLGDSALYLCASSSLSGDEQYFGPGTRLTVT.

The chain employs TRBV23-1 and TRBJ1-2, with a possible D match to TRBD1 (6 bases). TRBV23-1 is placed among ORFs of uncertain function. Trimming took off 3 bases at V and 0 bases at J, with 17 bases between the two ends. The CDR3 runs 17 residues. DNA of the CDR3: TGCGCCAGCAGTCATTACAAGAGGACAGCCCCTAACTATGGCTACACCTTC. As protein: CASSHYKRTAPNYGYTF.

This clonotype was observed a handful of times. V usage is TRBV29-1 and J usage is TRBJ2-2; no definite D call. V lost 1 base and J lost 6, with 6 bases in between. The CDR3 spans 12 residues. Germline values: CDR1 SQVTM, CDR2 ANQGSEA. Written as DNA, the CDR3 is TGCAGCGTTGAAGCAGAGGCCGGGGAGCTGTTTTTT. Residues: CSVEAEAGELFF.

This clonotype occurred many times. This CDR3 is CASSFTGSRGRELFF. CDR3 sequence (DNA): TGTGCCAGCAGCTTCACAGGGTCCCGCGGCCGGGAGCTGTTTTTT. The genes are TRBV7-6 and TRBJ2-2; D is perhaps TRBD1 (6 bases). The germline V gene encodes CDR1 SGHVS and CDR2 FNYEAQ. The CDR3 sequence is 15 residues long. V was cut by 3 bases and J by 9 bases, with 17 bases left in between. Filled out from reference TRBV7-6 and TRBJ2-2, the complete variable domain reads GAGVSQSPRYKVTKRGQDVALRCDPISGHVSLYWYRQALGQGPEFLTYFNYEAQQDKSGLPNDRFSAERPEGSISTLTIQRTEQRDSAMYRCASSFTGSRGRELFFGEGSRLTVL.

This clonotype was seen only a few times. The CDR3 protein is CSVTFTANSPLHF. The CDR3 region has the DNA TGCAGCGTCACGTTCACCGCTAATTCACCCCTCCACTTT. The genes are TRBV29-1 and TRBJ1-6; D unclear. V was clipped by 6 bases and J by 6 bases, with 12 bases between them. Germline V gene data show CDR1 as SQVTM and CDR2 as ANQGSEA. This CDR3 spans 13 amino acids.

This clonotype was found a few times. The chain carries TRBV12-5 and TRBJ2-7; 7 bases fit TRBD2. J gave up 4 bases and V 5 bases, and 8 bases lay outside the gene matches. Germline CDR1 reads LGHNT; CDR2 reads FRNRAP. This CDR3 has 14 amino acids. The CDR3 is CASGHAGVRYEQYF. CDR3 in DNA: TGTGCTAGTGGTCATGCGGGGGTAAGATACGAGCAGTACTTC.

The chain combines TRBV18 with TRBJ2-1; D is ambiguous. The CDR3 runs to 13 residues. Trimming took off 5 bases at V and 2 bases at J, with 7 bases between the two ends. Germline V gives CDR1 KGHSH, CDR2 LQKENI. The CDR3 coding sequence is TGTGCCAGCTCATCGCAGACCTACAATGAGCAGTTCTTC. Amino acids: CASSSQTYNEQFF.

There are many counts of this clonotype. The chain employs TRBV27 and TRBJ1-1; D might be TRBD1 (5 bases). This CDR3 contains 14 residues. Germline loops: CDR1 MNHEY, CDR2 SMNVEV (reference sequence). The V end was cut by 6 bases, the J end by 0 bases, with 11 bases between. The CDR3, as DNA: TGTGCCAGCAGGGTCCAGGGTATGAACACTGAAGCTTTCTTT. Translating it yields CASRVQGMNTEAFF.

At least ten counts were recorded for this clonotype. The chain combines TRBV19 with TRBJ1-1; 7 bases are a match to TRBD1. The CDR3 has 15 amino acids. The J segment lost 4 bases and the V segment lost 6 bases, leaving 11 bases of the junction unmatched. Germline V gene sequence: CDR1 LNHDA, CDR2 SQIVND (reference sequence). CDR3 amino acids: CASRTPRQGGTEAFF. The CDR3 bases are TGTGCCAGTAGGACCCCGAGACAGGGAGGCACTGAAGCTTTCTTT. The full variable domain, with the rest looked up from reference TRBV19 and TRBJ1-1, is DGGITQSPKYLFRKEGQNVTLSCEQNLNHDAMYWYRQDPGQGLRLIYYSQIVNDFQKGDIAEGYSVSREKKESFPLTVTSAQKNPTAFYLCASRTPRQGGTEAFFGQGTRLTVV.

This chain joins TRBV7-9 and TRBJ1-5, with D possibly TRBD1 on 5 matching bases. This CDR3 is built from 15 residues. The germline V and J ends were trimmed by 5 bases and 2 bases, with 13 bases remaining between them. In germline, CDR1 is SEHNR, CDR2 FQNEAQ (reference sequence). CDR3 protein: CASSRGVGGNQPQHF. DNA for the CDR3: TGTGCCAGCAGCCGAGGGGTGGGGGGCAATCAGCCCCAGCATTTT.

Ten or more counts support this clonotype. The chain couples TRBV7-2 to TRBJ2-2; maybe TRBD2 (6 bases). Between the trimmed V and J ends, which lost 5 bases and 1 base, there was a span of 11 bases. CDR1 SGHTA and CDR2 FQGNSA come from the germline V gene. The CDR3 is 15 residues long. This CDR3 is CASSLRGMNTGELFF. The CDR3, as DNA: TGTGCCAGCAGCCTCCGGGGGATGAACACCGGGGAGCTGTTTTTT. The whole variable domain, remainder taken from reference TRBV7-2 and TRBJ2-2, is GAGVSQSPSNKVTEKGKDVELRCDPISGHTALYWYRQSLGQGLEFLIYFQGNSAPDKSGLPSDRFSAERTGGSVSTLTIQRTQQEDSAVYLCASSLRGMNTGELFFGEGSRLTVL.

This clonotype occurred many times. The V and J genes are TRBV27 and TRBJ2-7; no clear D gene. Germline V gene sequence: CDR1 MNHEY, CDR2 SMNVEV (reference sequence). The CDR3 extends over 13 amino acids. The ends were cut back, 6 bases at V and 5 bases at J, with 14 bases in the middle. As DNA, the CDR3 is TGTGCCAGCAGCCTCCTAGGGTTCAACGAGCAGTACTTC. It codes for CASSLLGFNEQYF.

The V and J genes are TRBV28 and TRBJ2-1; 7 bases fit TRBD1. The germline V gene encodes CDR1 MDHEN and CDR2 SYDVKM. The CDR3 length is 14 residues. The V gene end was trimmed by 6 bases and the J gene end by 3 bases; junction bases not matched to a gene: 5. The CDR3 loop reads CASRSDRVYNEQFF. CDR3 in DNA: TGTGCCAGCAGATCCGACAGGGTCTACAATGAGCAGTTCTTC. Full variable domain (rest looked up from reference TRBV28 and TRBJ2-1): DVKVTQSSRYLVKRTGEKVFLECVQDMDHENMFWYRQDPGLGLRLIYFSYDVKMKEKGDIPEGYSVSREKKERFSLILESASTNQTSMYLCASRSDRVYNEQFFGPGTRLTVL.

This clonotype has a count of ten or more. The chain uses TRBV4-1 and TRBJ2-5; D call uncertain. The V gene's germline CDR1 is MGHRA and CDR2 YSYEKL. This CDR3 has 13 amino acids. Deletions cut 0 bases from V and 4 bases from J, with 6 bases between. This CDR3 is CASSQELRETQYF. CDR3 DNA sequence: TGCGCCAGCAGCCAAGAGCTACGAGAGACCCAGTACTTC.

This clonotype turned up a few times. The CDR3 sequence is CSARPPGGQETQYF. For the CDR3, the DNA is TGCAGTGCCCGACCTCCAGGGGGTCAAGAGACCCAGTACTTC. The V and J genes are TRBV20-1 and TRBJ2-5; 7 bases line up with TRBD1. Per the germline V gene, CDR1 is DFQATT and CDR2 is SNEGSKA (reference sequence). V lost 6 bases, J lost 2 bases, and 9 bases stayed unmatched. The length of the CDR3 is 14 residues.

At least ten counts were recorded for this clonotype. The chain combines TRBV15 with TRBJ2-2; D ambiguous. Trimming pared 0 bases from V and 6 bases from J, leaving 5 bases between. The germline V gene has CDR1 LNHNV and CDR2 YYDKDF (reference sequence). The CDR3 loop spans 13 amino acids. CDR3 residues: CATSRDFAGELFF. In DNA, the CDR3 is TGTGCCACCAGCAGAGATTTTGCCGGGGAGCTGTTTTTT.